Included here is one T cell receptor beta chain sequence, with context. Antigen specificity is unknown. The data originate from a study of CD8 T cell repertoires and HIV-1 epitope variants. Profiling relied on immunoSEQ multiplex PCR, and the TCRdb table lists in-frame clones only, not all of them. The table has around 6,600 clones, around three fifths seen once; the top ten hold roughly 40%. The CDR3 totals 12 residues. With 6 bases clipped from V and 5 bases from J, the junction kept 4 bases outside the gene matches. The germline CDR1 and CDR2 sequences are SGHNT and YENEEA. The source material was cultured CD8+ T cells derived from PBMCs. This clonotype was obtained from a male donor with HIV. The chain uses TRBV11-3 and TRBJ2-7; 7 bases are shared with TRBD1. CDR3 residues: CASSYTGDEQYF. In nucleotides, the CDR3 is TGTGCCAGCAGTTATACAGGGGACGAGCAGTACTTC.